The sequence of this TCR beta chain was determined in a study of blood T cell repertoires in COVID-19. Assay used: immunoSEQ multiplex PCR; TCRdb lists only in-frame clones, some missing. The top ten hold approximately 2.6% of the sample, which has 25,000 or so clones, roughly 89% seen once. The CDR3 spans 14 residues. The V gene lost 1 base and the J gene lost 3 bases, with 4 bases spanning the gap. CDR1 and CDR2 (germline): LGHDT, YNNKEL (reference sequence). The chain links TRBV3-1 (or the pseudogene TRBV3-2) to TRBJ1-6; D is unclear. This sequence originates from a human donor in a cohort sampled during active COVID-19. The specimen was peripheral blood. The CDR3 loop is CASSQGGYNSPLHF. CDR3 bases: TGTGCCAGCAGCCAAGGAGGCTATAATTCACCCCTCCACTTT.